This T cell receptor (beta chain) was recovered during a study of graft-versus-host responses after intestinal transplantation. Study-wide background: Each of the recipients got a multivisceral, liver-intestinal, or isolated intestinal transplant. Recipients across the board were started on anti-thymocyte globulin induction, then kept on tacrolimus and steroids for two to three years.

Points from the study as a whole: GvH clonotypes were identified within recipient marrow, with a subset emerging first in ileum or blood. High graft-versus-host to host-versus-graft clonal ratios were found in allografts of patients who had graft-donor T cell macrochimerism.

In regard to this clone: Its antigen is unknown.

The CDR3 consists of 16 residues. CDR1 is SGHRS, CDR2 YFSETQ, per germline. Trimming stripped 3 bases from V and 4 bases from J, with 14 bases between. The protocol was immunoSEQ multiplex PCR, while the TCRdb copy is restricted to in-frame clones and leaves out a portion. The repertoire holds some 84,000 clones, with roughly 80% as singletons. The source material was unstimulated CD4+ T cells sorted from spleen or lymph node cells, sampled before intestinal transplant. This clonotype was obtained from a human donor who received an intestinal transplant. The J gene is TRBJ1-6, the V gene TRBV5-1; tentative D call: TRBD1 (6 bases). The CDR3 loop is CASSSAGEGYNSPLHF. The CDR3, as DNA: TGCGCCAGCAGCTCCGCAGGGGAGGGATATAATTCACCCCTCCACTTT.